The T cell receptor beta chain described here comes from a study of shared clonotypes between healthy human individuals. Study details: Donor composition was a couple of women and a few men, aged 18 to 49.

The authors loaded roughly 180 ng DNA, about 30,000 T cell genomes, into sorted-subset replicate PCRs. The assay was immunoSEQ multiplex PCR, and TCRdb's table has in-frame clones only and misses some. The profile shows over a million clones, 95% to 99% of them singletons. Study findings and constraints: For sorted subsets, rarefaction showed incomplete sequencing despite large depth.

The authors divided CD4+ cells into CD45RA+ naive and CD45RA-negative memory subsets. Germline V gives CDR1 SGHVS, CDR2 FQNEAQ. The CDR3 sequence is 15 residues long. V gave up 6 bases and J gave up 2 bases; unmatched junction bases: 7. A word on this clone: The antigen is not known.

Sequencing used naive CD4+ T cells sorted from blood. This sample's subset: CD45RA+ positively selected. The origin of this receptor is a man aged 25-45 years in good health. This chain joins TRBV7-8 and TRBJ2-7; 10 bases align to TRBD2. The CDR3 nucleotides read TGTGCCAGCAGAACCCTAGCGGGAGCTCCCTACGAGCAGTACTTC. Encoded protein: CASRTLAGAPYEQYF.